These 18 T cell receptor beta chains originate from one sample sequenced in a study of Ad26.COV2.S vaccination and SARS-CoV-2 variants. Treatment denoted: around 19 received Ad26.COV2.S at low or high dose, single or two shots; 5 received placebo; per-sample allocation not given. Repertoires come from day 63 after the first vaccine or placebo injection. Using immunoSEQ multiplex PCR, the repertoire was profiled, and TCRdb retains in-frame clones only, with some absent. The data contain about 410,000 clones, around nine tenths of them singletons. Sequencing was performed on peripheral blood, taken in a trial of Ad26.COV2.S vaccine versus placebo. Receptors were obtained from a person between 18 and 65 years old who received the Ad26.COV2.S COVID-19 vaccine or a placebo.

V gene TRBV3-1 (or the pseudogene TRBV3-2) combines with J gene TRBJ1-3, with 7 bases that match TRBD1. Germline values: CDR1 LGHDT, CDR2 YNNKEL (reference sequence). V shed 1 base and J 0 bases; nucleotides not matched to a gene: 3. The CDR3 has 16 residues. The CDR3 nucleotides read TGTGCCAGCAGCCAAGCGGGACAGCTCTCTGGAAACACCATATATTTT. This translates into CASSQAGQLSGNTIYF.

This chain joins TRBV3-1 (or the pseudogene TRBV3-2) and TRBJ2-4; 9 bases fit TRBD1. The CDR3 length is 15 residues. In germline, CDR1 is LGHDT, CDR2 YNNKEL (reference sequence). Trimming cost V 1 base and J 4 bases; bases outside gene matches: 2. The CDR3 nucleotides are TGTGCCAGCAGCCAAGCCGGGACAGGGAAAAACATTCAGTACTTC. Translated: CASSQAGTGKNIQYF.

The chain is built from TRBV19 and TRBJ2-1; 10 bases are a match to TRBD2. Trimming took 10 bases from V and 0 from J; bases not matched to a gene: 3. The CDR3 contains 14 residues. Germline CDR1 LNHDA, CDR2 SQIVND (reference sequence). The CDR3, as DNA: TGTGCCACCACTAGCGGGGTCTCCTACAATGAGCAGTTCTTC. Translated, it gives CATTSGVSYNEQFF.

The rearrangement links TRBV2 to TRBJ2-7; D is perhaps TRBD1 or TRBD2 (5 bases each). Germline V gene lookup returns CDR1 SNHLY and CDR2 FYNNEI. V was cut by 6 bases and J by 6 bases, with 21 bases left in between. The CDR3 runs 15 residues. CDR3 DNA sequence: TGTGCCAGCAGCGCTGGACGAGGGCGGCAGGGCGAGCAGTACTTC. Residues: CASSAGRGRQGEQYF.

This clone was detected a few times. The V gene is TRBV2, the J gene TRBJ1-3, with D tentatively TRBD1 (6 bases). The CDR3 extends over 15 amino acids. Deletions cut 6 bases from V and 0 bases from J, with 12 bases between. The germline V gene encodes CDR1 SNHLY and CDR2 FYNNEI. Here the CDR3 reads CASRVQGSSGNTIYF. In DNA, the CDR3 is TGTGCCAGCAGAGTACAGGGAAGCTCTGGAAACACCATATATTTT.

The rearrangement uses TRBV7-2 and TRBJ1-2; TRBD1 matches at 7 bases. The junction had 11 bases not matched to a gene; V was cut back by 3 bases and J by 4 bases. The CDR3 runs 16 residues. The germline V gene has CDR1 SGHTA and CDR2 FQGNSA. The CDR3 sequence: CASSFRGQSPSYGYTF. CDR3 in DNA: TGTGCCAGCAGCTTCCGGGGACAGTCCCCCAGCTATGGCTACACCTTC.

The CDR3 DNA follows: TGTGCCAGCAGTGTCACACGGAAGGGTAATGAAAAACTGTTTTTT. As protein: CASSVTRKGNEKLFF. V usage is TRBV2 and J usage is TRBJ1-4; no firm D call. This CDR3 is built from 15 residues. The germline CDR1 and CDR2 sequences are SNHLY and FYNNEI. V lost 4 bases, J lost 4 bases, and 13 bases lay in between.

The J gene is TRBJ2-1, the V gene TRBV1; whether TRBD1, the table's D call, matches the DNA was not checked. TRBV1 corresponds to a pseudogene. The CDR3 spans 12 residues. As DNA, the CDR3 is TGCAGAAATGGGCAGGGGTACAATGAGCAGTTCTTC. Encoded protein: CRNGQGYNEQFF.

The genes are TRBV2 and TRBJ1-2; 7 bases are a match to TRBD1. Trimming cost V 8 bases and J 4 bases; bases outside gene matches: 10. This CDR3 region has 14 residues. Per the germline V gene, CDR1 is SNHLY and CDR2 is FYNNEI. The CDR3: CASSEGRGAYGYTF. In DNA, the CDR3 is TGTGCCAGCTCCGAAGGCAGGGGGGCCTATGGCTACACCTTC.

The rearrangement joins TRBV24-1 to TRBJ1-1; 7 positions agree with TRBD1. The germline gives CDR1 KGHDR, CDR2 SFDVKD. The CDR3 has 15 amino acids. Losses at the gene ends were 5 bases for V and 2 bases for J; bases not matched to a gene: 7. CDR3 nucleotides: TGTGCCACCAGTGTCCCCGGGACAGTTAACACTGAAGCTTTCTTT. This translates into CATSVPGTVNTEAFF.

The CDR3 protein is CASSMGLSNEKLFF. The DNA of the CDR3 is TGTGCCAGTAGTATGGGACTCAGCAATGAAAAACTGTTTTTT. The V gene is TRBV19, the J gene TRBJ1-4, with D tentatively TRBD1 (5 bases). The CDR3 loop spans 14 amino acids. Trimming pared 3 bases from V and 5 bases from J, leaving 10 bases between. Germline V gene sequence: CDR1 LNHDA, CDR2 SQIVND (reference sequence). Together with reference TRBV19 and TRBJ1-4, the CDR3 gives the full variable domain: DGGITQSPKYLFRKEGQNVTLSCEQNLNHDAMYWYRQDPGQGLRLIYYSQIVNDFQKGDIAEGYSVSREKKESFPLTVTSAQKNPTAFYLCASSMGLSNEKLFFGSGTQLSVL.

This sequence joins TRBV5-6 and TRBJ1-5, with 8 bases aligning to TRBD1. Per germline, CDR1 SGHDT and CDR2 YYEEEE. V lost 4 bases to trimming and J lost 9 bases; unmatched junction nucleotides: 9. The CDR3 consists of 14 residues. CDR3 in amino acids: CASSQGANVRPQHF. CDR3 nucleotide sequence: TGTGCCAGCAGCCAGGGGGCGAATGTACGGCCCCAGCATTTT.

This clone was seen only a few times. The V gene is TRBV6-2 or TRBV6-3, the J gene TRBJ1-6, with a tentative D call TRBD1 (5 bases). V dropped 4 bases and J dropped 7 bases, with 11 bases sitting between them. CDR1 MNHEY and CDR2 SVGEGT come from the germline V gene. The CDR3 spans 14 residues. CDR3 sequence (DNA): TGTGCCAGCAGTTGGGCAGGGCCGAATTCACCCCTCCACTTT. Translated, it gives CASSWAGPNSPLHF.

V and J are TRBV6-5 and TRBJ2-1, with a tentative D call TRBD2 (5 bases). Germline V gene lookup returns CDR1 MNHEY and CDR2 SVGAGI. This CDR3 spans 13 amino acids. Trimming took 5 bases from V and 8 from J, leaving 13 bases between them. This chain's CDR3 is CASSSGLSDEQFF. The CDR3, as DNA: TGTGCCAGCAGTAGCGGACTTAGCGATGAGCAGTTCTTC.

The J gene is TRBJ1-2, the V gene TRBV6-1; D possibly corresponds to TRBD1 (6 bases). The CDR3 has 14 amino acids. The V gene's germline CDR1 is MNHNS and CDR2 SASEGT. V lost 0 bases and J lost 6, with 11 bases in between. The CDR3, as DNA: TGTGCCAGCAGTGAAGCGCGGGGGGCACATGGCTACACCTTC. Protein product: CASSEARGAHGYTF.

The chain links TRBV6-5 to TRBJ1-1, with D hard to call. The CDR3 sequence is 12 residues long. Trimming stripped 5 bases from V and 5 bases from J, with 9 bases between. Germline V lookup: CDR1 MNHEY, CDR2 SVGAGI. Here the CDR3 DNA reads TGTGCCAGCAGTCACCCTAATACTGAAGCTTTCTTT. This codes for CASSHPNTEAFF.

The V call is TRBV2, the J call TRBJ1-1, with TRBD1 matching over 9 bases. The CDR3 has 18 residues. The germline gives CDR1 SNHLY, CDR2 FYNNEI. V shed 0 bases, J shed 7 bases, and the junction held 15 bases outside the gene matches. Here the CDR3 reads CASSEALTGGAFGNEAFF. For the CDR3, the DNA is TGTGCCAGCAGTGAAGCGTTAACAGGGGGCGCTTTTGGAAATGAAGCTTTCTTT.

As concerns this clone: The sample contains more than one DNA sequence encoding this CDR3. The chain employs TRBV6-5 and TRBJ2-2, with D perhaps TRBD1 (6 bases). The V end was cut by 8 bases, the J end by 1 base, with 11 bases between. From germline, CDR1 is MNHEY and CDR2 SVGAGI. The CDR3 spans 14 residues. CDR3 coding DNA: TGTGCCAGCCGCTTACAGGGGAACACCGGGGAGCTGTTTTTT. Translated: CASRLQGNTGELFF.